The rows below give T cell receptor beta chains drawn from one sample of a study of neurological immune-mediated disorders. TCRdb ran MiXCR on the 5' RACE reads and lists one entry per CDR3 protein. The sample contains 60,000 or so distinct CDR3 sequences, 3% to 4% of which appear only once. The sample comprised PBMCs. The receptors derive from a woman aged 55-69 years with multiple sclerosis. CDR3s include the opening cysteine and the closing phenylalanine or tryptophan. The size field is filled for only some rows; it gives once, few, many or a size class.

j_gene: TRBJ2-2; v_gene: TRBV10-3; abundance: many; CDR3aa: CAISDTTGGDTGELFF
j_gene: TRBJ2-7; v_gene: TRBV7-2; abundance: many; CDR3aa: CASSILGTSRGEQYF
j_gene: TRBJ2-5; v_gene: TRBV7-9; abundance: many; CDR3aa: CASRKGLAGRQETQYF
j_gene: TRBJ2-7; v_gene: TRBV20-1; abundance: many; CDR3aa: CSARDRGTGEQYF
j_gene: TRBJ2-3; v_gene: TRBV5-6; abundance: many; CDR3aa: CASSLRGIDTQYF
j_gene: TRBJ1-1; v_gene: TRBV12-3/TRBV12-4; abundance: many; CDR3aa: CASSRARNTEAFF
j_gene: TRBJ1-5; v_gene: TRBV6-5; abundance: many; CDR3aa: CASSQRNSNQPQHF
j_gene: TRBJ2-2; v_gene: TRBV7-3; abundance: many; CDR3aa: CASRQQGRETGELFF
j_gene: TRBJ1-1; v_gene: TRBV7-2; abundance: .; CDR3aa: CASSAGGGTSEAFF
j_gene: TRBJ2-1; v_gene: TRBV6-5; abundance: many; CDR3aa: CASSYTTPSLTPYNEQFF
j_gene: TRBJ2-3; v_gene: TRBV7-2; abundance: many; CDR3aa: CASSLGGSGVDTQYF
j_gene: TRBJ2-1; v_gene: TRBV7-9; abundance: many; CDR3aa: CASSLRGGEHEQFF
j_gene: TRBJ2-7; v_gene: TRBV15; abundance: many; CDR3aa: CATSEKIGLAGSEQYF
j_gene: TRBJ2-7; v_gene: TRBV27; abundance: many; CDR3aa: CASSLFQRGYEQYF
j_gene: TRBJ2-3; v_gene: TRBV6-2/TRBV6-3; abundance: many; CDR3aa: CASSYSLQDTQYF
j_gene: TRBJ2-2; v_gene: TRBV7-9; abundance: many; CDR3aa: CASSLRKGGTGELFF
j_gene: TRBJ2-5; v_gene: TRBV5-1; abundance: many; CDR3aa: CASSQLGSGSETQYF
j_gene: TRBJ2-3; v_gene: TRBV20-1; abundance: many; CDR3aa: CSARDPRGVADTQYF
j_gene: TRBJ2-3; v_gene: TRBV10-3; abundance: many; CDR3aa: CAIMGSGSTDTQYF